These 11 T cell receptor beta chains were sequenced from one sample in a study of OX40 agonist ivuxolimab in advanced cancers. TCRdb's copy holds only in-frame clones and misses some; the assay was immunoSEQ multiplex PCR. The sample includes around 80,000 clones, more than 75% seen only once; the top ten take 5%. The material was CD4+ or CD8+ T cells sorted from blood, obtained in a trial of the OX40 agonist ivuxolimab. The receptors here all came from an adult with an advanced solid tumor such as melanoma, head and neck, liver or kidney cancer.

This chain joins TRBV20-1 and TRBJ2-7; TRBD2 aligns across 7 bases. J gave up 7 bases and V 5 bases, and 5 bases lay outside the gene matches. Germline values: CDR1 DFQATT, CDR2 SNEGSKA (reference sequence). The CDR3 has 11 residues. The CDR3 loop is CSALKAGEQYF. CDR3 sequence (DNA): TGCAGTGCTTTGAAAGCGGGAGAGCAGTACTTC.

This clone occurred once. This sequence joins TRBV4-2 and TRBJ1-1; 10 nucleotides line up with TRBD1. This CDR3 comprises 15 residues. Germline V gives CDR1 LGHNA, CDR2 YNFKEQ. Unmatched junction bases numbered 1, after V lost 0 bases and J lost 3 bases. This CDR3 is CASSQETGGYTEAFF. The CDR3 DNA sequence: TGTGCCAGCAGCCAAGAGACAGGGGGCTACACTGAAGCTTTCTTT.

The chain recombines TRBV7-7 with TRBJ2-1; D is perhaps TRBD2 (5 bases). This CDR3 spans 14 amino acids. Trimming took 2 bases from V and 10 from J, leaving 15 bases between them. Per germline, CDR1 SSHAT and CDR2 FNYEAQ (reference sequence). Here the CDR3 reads CASSLYRGRGEQFF. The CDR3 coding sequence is TGTGCCAGCAGCTTATACCGAGGCCGAGGGGAGCAGTTCTTC.

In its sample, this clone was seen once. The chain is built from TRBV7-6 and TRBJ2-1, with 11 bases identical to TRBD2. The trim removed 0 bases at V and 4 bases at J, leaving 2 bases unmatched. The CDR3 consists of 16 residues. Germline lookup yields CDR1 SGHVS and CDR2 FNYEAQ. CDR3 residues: CASSLAGTSGYNEQFF. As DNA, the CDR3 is TGTGCCAGCAGCTTAGCAGGGACTAGCGGATACAATGAGCAGTTCTTC.

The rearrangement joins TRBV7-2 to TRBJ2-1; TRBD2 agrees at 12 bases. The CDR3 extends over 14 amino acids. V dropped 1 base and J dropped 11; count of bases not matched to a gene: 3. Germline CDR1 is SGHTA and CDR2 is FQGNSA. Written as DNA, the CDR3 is TGTGCCAGCAGCTTAGAAACTAGCGGGGGGAAGCAGTTCTTC. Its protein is CASSLETSGGKQFF. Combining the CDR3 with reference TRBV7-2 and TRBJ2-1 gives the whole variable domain GAGVSQSPSNKVTEKGKDVELRCDPISGHTALYWYRQSLGQGLEFLIYFQGNSAPDKSGLPSDRFSAERTGGSVSTLTIQRTQQEDSAVYLCASSLETSGGKQFFGPGTRLTVL.

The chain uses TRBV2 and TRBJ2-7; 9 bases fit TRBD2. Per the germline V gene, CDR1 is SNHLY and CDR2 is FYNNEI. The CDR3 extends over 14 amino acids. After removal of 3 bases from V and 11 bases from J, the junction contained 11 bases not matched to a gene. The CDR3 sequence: CASSDRSGGPRKYF. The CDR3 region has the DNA TGTGCCAGCAGTGATAGGAGCGGGGGGCCCAGGAAGTACTTC.

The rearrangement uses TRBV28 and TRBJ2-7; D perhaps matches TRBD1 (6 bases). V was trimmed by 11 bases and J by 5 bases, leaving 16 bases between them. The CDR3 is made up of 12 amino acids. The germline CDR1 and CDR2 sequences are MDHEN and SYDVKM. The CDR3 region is CASSPDRHEQYF. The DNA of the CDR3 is TGTGCCTCGAGCCCTGACAGGCACGAGCAGTACTTC. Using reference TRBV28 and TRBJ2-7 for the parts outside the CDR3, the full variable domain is DVKVTQSSRYLVKRTGEKVFLECVQDMDHENMFWYRQDPGLGLRLIYFSYDVKMKEKGDIPEGYSVSREKKERFSLILESASTNQTSMYLCASSPDRHEQYFGPGTRLTVT.

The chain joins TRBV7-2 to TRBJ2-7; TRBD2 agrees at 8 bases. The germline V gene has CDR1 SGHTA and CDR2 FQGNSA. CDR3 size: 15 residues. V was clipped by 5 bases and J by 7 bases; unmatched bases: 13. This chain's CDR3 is CASSLLGSGMEEQYF. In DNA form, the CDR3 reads TGTGCCAGCAGCCTTTTGGGTAGCGGGATGGAAGAGCAGTACTTC.

DNA for the CDR3: TGCGCCAGCAGCTTGATCGGGGGGACCTACAATGAGCAGTTCTTC. It translates to CASSLIGGTYNEQFF. This chain links TRBV5-1 with TRBJ2-1; 7 bases map to TRBD2. J gave up 2 bases and V 1 base, and 3 bases lay outside the gene matches. Germline V CDR1 and CDR2: SGHRS, YFSETQ. This CDR3 contains 15 residues.

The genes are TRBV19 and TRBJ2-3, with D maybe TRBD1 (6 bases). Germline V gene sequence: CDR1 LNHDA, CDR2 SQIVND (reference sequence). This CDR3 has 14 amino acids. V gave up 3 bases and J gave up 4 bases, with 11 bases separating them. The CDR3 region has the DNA TGTGCCAGTAGTATGGGGCAGGGGTCAGATACGCAGTATTTT. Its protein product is CASSMGQGSDTQYF.

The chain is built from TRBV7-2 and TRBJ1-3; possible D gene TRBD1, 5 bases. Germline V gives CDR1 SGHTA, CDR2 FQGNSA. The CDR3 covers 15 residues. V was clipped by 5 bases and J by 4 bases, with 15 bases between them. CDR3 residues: CASSPLGTGGNTIYF. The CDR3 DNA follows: TGTGCCAGCAGCCCTCTTGGGACTGGCGGAAACACCATATATTTT. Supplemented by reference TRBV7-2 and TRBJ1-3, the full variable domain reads GAGVSQSPSNKVTEKGKDVELRCDPISGHTALYWYRQSLGQGLEFLIYFQGNSAPDKSGLPSDRFSAERTGGSVSTLTIQRTQQEDSAVYLCASSPLGTGGNTIYFGEGSWLTVV.